This T cell receptor (beta chain) derives from a study of T-cell reconstitution after alpha-beta-depleted transplantation in children. Whole-study findings and limits: Surviving recipient cells, namely T cells and thymic progenitors, were the source of high day-60 TCRbeta diversity in some patients. Where alpha-beta T cells came from about two months after transplant was reportedly several hundred expanded graft clones.

A remark on this clonotype: Its antigen is not known.

Molecular barcoding with unique molecular identifiers was used for the TCRbeta library. TCRdb analysed the PCR reads with MiXCR anew, one entry per CDR3 protein. Of 450,000 to 550,000 distinct CDR3 sequences detected, about an eighth appear once; the ten largest clones hold about 15%. V shed 4 bases, J shed 0 bases, and the junction held 8 bases outside the gene matches. The CDR3 consists of 16 residues. Germline V CDR1 and CDR2: DFQATT, SNEGSKA (reference sequence). The material was PBMCs, mostly from graft donor cells, obtained 180 days after TCRalphabeta/CD19-depleted stem cell transplant. This clonotype was sampled from a female patient younger than 10 who had a stem cell transplant for aplastic anemia, so the T cells may come from the graft donor. The gene calls are TRBV20-1 and TRBJ2-3, with 9 bases aligning to TRBD1. CDR3 coding DNA: TGCAGTGCTAAAACTAACAGGGGGCTGAGCACAGATACGCAGTATTTT. It specifies CSAKTNRGLSTDTQYF.